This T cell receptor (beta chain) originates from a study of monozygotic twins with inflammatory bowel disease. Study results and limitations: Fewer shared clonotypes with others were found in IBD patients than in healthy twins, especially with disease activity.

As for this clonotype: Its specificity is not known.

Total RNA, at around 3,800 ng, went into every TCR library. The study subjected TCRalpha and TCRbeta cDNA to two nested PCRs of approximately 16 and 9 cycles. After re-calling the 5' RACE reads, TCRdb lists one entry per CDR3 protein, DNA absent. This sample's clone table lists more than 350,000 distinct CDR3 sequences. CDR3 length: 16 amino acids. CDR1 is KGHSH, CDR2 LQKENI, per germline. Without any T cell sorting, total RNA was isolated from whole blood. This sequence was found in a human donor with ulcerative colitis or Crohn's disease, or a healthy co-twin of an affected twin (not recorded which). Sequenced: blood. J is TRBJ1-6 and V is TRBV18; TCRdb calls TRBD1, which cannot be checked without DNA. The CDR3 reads CASSPPTTGPNSPLHF.